The 24 T cell receptor beta chains in this list originate from one sample, sequenced in a study of T cells in Graves' hyperthyroidism and ophthalmopathy. There were TCR beta CDR3 regions amplified from RNA transcripts. TCR CDR3 regions were first amplified by RT-PCR with HTBI primers. TCRdb re-called the multiplex PCR reads through MiXCR, storing one row per CDR3 protein. The table includes about 420,000 distinct CDR3 sequences, roughly 14% detected once. The specimen sequenced was blood. The origin of the receptors is a young woman with Graves' hyperthyroidism.

This clonotype was recorded at least ten times. The chain is built from TRBV5-1 and TRBJ2-7; 13 bases map to TRBD2. CDR1 SGHRS and CDR2 YFSETQ come from the germline V gene. There are 17 residues in the CDR3. After removal of 4 bases from V and 4 bases from J, the junction contained 11 bases not matched to a gene. CDR3 bases: TGCGCCAGCAGCCAGACTCGGACTAGCGGGAGAAATTACGAGCAGTACTTC. This sequence encodes CASSQTRTSGRNYEQYF.

V and J are TRBV20-1 and TRBJ2-1; 10 bases fit TRBD2. CDR1 is DFQATT and CDR2 is SNEGSKA in the germline V gene (reference sequence). The trim removed 5 bases at V and 7 bases at J, leaving 11 bases unmatched. The CDR3 length is 15 residues. The CDR3 region has the DNA TGCAGTGCTGACCCAGCGGGGGGGCCTCGTAATGAGCAGTTCTTC. It yields the protein CSADPAGGPRNEQFF.

V is TRBV20-1 and J is TRBJ2-7; 11 bases agree with TRBD1. The CDR3 is 15 residues long. J lost 5 bases, V lost 3 bases, and 9 bases had no gene match. Germline V gives CDR1 DFQATT, CDR2 SNEGSKA (reference sequence). CDR3 loop: CSASHEGQGADEQYF. The CDR3 DNA sequence: TGCAGTGCTAGCCACGAAGGACAGGGGGCCGACGAGCAGTACTTC.

This clonotype was observed at least ten times. This rearrangement joins TRBV2 to TRBJ1-6; D uncertain. Trimming took off 0 bases at V and 5 bases at J, with 5 bases between the two ends. CDR3 length equals 14 residues. Looked up from germline, CDR1 is SNHLY and CDR2 is FYNNEI. The CDR3 is CASSEAGNNSPLHF. In nucleotides, the CDR3 is TGTGCCAGCAGTGAAGCAGGGAATAATTCACCCCTCCACTTT.

The chain uses TRBV20-1 and TRBJ1-4, with D hard to call. Germline V gene sequence: CDR1 DFQATT, CDR2 SNEGSKA (reference sequence). V shed 5 bases and J shed 5 bases, with 18 bases lying between them. The CDR3 has 15 amino acids. CDR3 sequence reads: CSALRFGAGNEKLFF. As DNA, the CDR3 is TGCAGTGCTCTAAGGTTTGGTGCGGGAAATGAAAAACTGTTTTTT.

This clonotype was counted many times. V gene TRBV5-4 combines with J gene TRBJ2-7; D possibly matches TRBD1 or TRBD2 (5 bases each). Per the germline V gene, CDR1 is SGHNT and CDR2 is YYREEE (reference sequence). This CDR3 is built from 14 residues. Trimming removed 2 bases from V and 0 bases from J, with 9 bases in between. The CDR3 spells CASSLKGSSYEQYF. The CDR3 coding sequence is TGTGCCAGCAGCTTAAAGGGGAGCTCCTACGAGCAGTACTTC.

This clonotype showed up many times. The chain employs TRBV2 and TRBJ2-5; 9 bases are shared with TRBD2. Germline CDR1 is SNHLY and CDR2 is FYNNEI. V dropped 7 bases and J dropped 5; count of bases not matched to a gene: 17. This CDR3 has 17 residues. CDR3 loop: CASKPLPGTSLGETQYF. The CDR3 region has the DNA TGTGCCAGCAAACCCCTACCTGGGACTAGCCTTGGGGAGACCCAGTACTTC.

Details on this clonotype: This clone may be a read error of a much larger clone one base away. The CDR3 does not end in the conserved phenylalanine or tryptophan, so this is likely a read error. This rearrangement joins TRBV30 to TRBJ2-1, with 7 bases matching TRBD2. J lost 5 bases, V lost 0 bases, and 16 bases had no gene match. The CDR3 loop spans 18 amino acids. CDR1 is GTSNPN and CDR2 is SVGIG in the germline V gene (reference sequence). CDR3 sequence reads: CAWSVLGPSASGNNEQFS. Written as DNA, the CDR3 is TGTGCCTGGAGTGTACTGGGACCCTCGGCTAGCGGAAACAATGAGCAGTTCTCC.

This clonotype came up many times. The V call is TRBV12-3 or TRBV12-4, the J call TRBJ1-5; D gene ambiguous. V was clipped by 0 bases and J by 4 bases, with 10 bases between them. This CDR3 comprises 15 residues. The CDR3 bases are TGTGCCAGCAGTTTAGCGCTCAGGTTAAATCAGCCCCAGCATTTT. Amino acids: CASSLALRLNQPQHF.

In this sample, this clonotype turned up many times. V and J are TRBV2 and TRBJ2-3, with 9 positions matching TRBD2. The V gene end was trimmed by 3 bases and the J gene end by 4 bases; junction bases not matched to a gene: 8. Per the germline V gene, CDR1 is SNHLY and CDR2 is FYNNEI. The CDR3 is 16 residues long. Written as DNA, the CDR3 is TGTGCCAGCAGTGAGAGGGCGGGGGGGCAATCAGATACGCAGTATTTT. Translating gives CASSERAGGQSDTQYF.

The chain carries TRBV5-6 and TRBJ2-4; D perhaps matches TRBD1 (6 bases). The CDR3 is made up of 15 amino acids. The germline V gene encodes CDR1 SGHDT and CDR2 YYEEEE. Trimming cost V 5 bases and J 1 base, with 13 bases left between them. CDR3 loop: CASRLQGRAKNIQYF. As DNA, the CDR3 is TGTGCCAGCAGGCTACAGGGCCGGGCCAAAAACATTCAGTACTTC.

The sample holds many counts of this clonotype. V gene TRBV5-1 combines with J gene TRBJ1-5; unclear D gene. The CDR3 runs 13 residues. Germline CDR1 SGHRS, CDR2 YFSETQ. The V end lost 4 bases, the J end lost 5 bases, and 10 bases lay between the germline ends. CDR3 DNA: TGCGCCAGCAGCACGGGTCCTGATCAGCCCCAGCATTTT. Amino acids: CASSTGPDQPQHF.

The CDR3 sequence is CASRQSPYSYNEQFF. DNA of the CDR3: TGTGCCAGTAGGCAGTCACCCTACTCCTACAATGAGCAGTTCTTC. The chain combines TRBV19 with TRBJ2-1; D is unresolved. Looked up from germline, CDR1 is LNHDA and CDR2 is SQIVND (reference sequence). V shed 6 bases and J shed 0 bases, with 12 bases lying between them. This CDR3 is 15 amino acids long.

This clonotype was seen at least ten times. The CDR3 nucleotides read TGCAGTGCTCTGGGACTAGCGGGAGTCCACGAGCAGTACTTC. Its translation: CSALGLAGVHEQYF. This chain uses TRBV20-1 with TRBJ2-7; 14 nucleotides line up with TRBD2. The CDR3 consists of 14 residues. After removal of 5 bases from V and 5 bases from J, the junction contained 5 bases not matched to a gene. Germline-derived CDR1 and CDR2 are DFQATT and SNEGSKA (reference sequence).

In its sample, this clonotype was seen a few times. A much larger clonotype is one base distant, so this may be a read error. This chain connects TRBV10-2 to TRBJ2-7; D call uncertain. The length of the CDR3 is 14 residues. Germline V gene data show CDR1 as WSHSY and CDR2 as SAAADI. CDR3 amino acids: CANSNDLHSYEQYF. DNA for the CDR3: TGCGCCAACAGTAACGACTTGCACTCCTACGAGCAGTACTTC.

This clonotype was observed many times. The J gene is TRBJ2-5, the V gene TRBV27; a weak D match, TRBD2 (5 bases). The V and J ends lost 8 bases and 2 bases respectively, with 21 bases between them. From germline, CDR1 is MNHEY and CDR2 SMNVEV (reference sequence). This CDR3 has 16 residues. CDR3: CASPHGNTGLQETQYF. DNA of the CDR3: TGTGCCAGCCCTCACGGGAATACCGGGTTGCAAGAGACCCAGTACTTC.

In its sample, this clonotype was seen many times. The chain recombines TRBV19 with TRBJ2-6; 11 nucleotides match TRBD1. This CDR3 has 18 amino acids. After removal of 5 bases from V and 4 bases from J, the junction contained 10 bases not matched to a gene. Germline loops: CDR1 LNHDA, CDR2 SQIVND (reference sequence). CDR3 bases: TGTGCCAGTAGTTCTAGCCGGGACAGGGGGAGAGGGGCCAACGTCCTGACTTTC. It encodes CASSSSRDRGRGANVLTF.

V and J are TRBV9 and TRBJ1-4; D is perhaps TRBD1 (5 bases). The CDR3 length is 16 residues. V dropped 1 base and J dropped 6 bases, with 16 bases sitting between them. CDR1 SGDLS and CDR2 YYNGEE come from the germline V gene. In DNA, the CDR3 is TGTGCCAGCAGCGTATCTAGGCTTGGGGCGGATGAAAAACTGTTTTTT. Its protein product is CASSVSRLGADEKLFF.

This clonotype was observed many times. The junction differs from germline at one of its ends, possibly a read error. The CDR3 protein is CASSPLGGGSDYGYTF. CDR3 bases: TGTGCCAGCTCCCCACTAGGGGGGGGATCCGACTATGGCTACACCTTC. The rearrangement joins TRBV18 to TRBJ1-2; possible D gene TRBD1, 6 bases. Germline loops: CDR1 KGHSH, CDR2 LQKENI. The CDR3 extends over 16 amino acids.

This clonotype was counted only a few times. The genes are TRBV19 and TRBJ2-2; TRBD2 aligns across 11 bases. The CDR3 totals 19 residues. V shed 6 bases and J 5 bases; nucleotides not matched to a gene: 17. From germline, CDR1 is LNHDA and CDR2 SQIVND (reference sequence). CDR3 sequence reads: CASRTTSGSFDRWTGELFF. CDR3 nucleotides: TGTGCCAGTAGGACTACTAGCGGGAGCTTCGATAGGTGGACCGGGGAGCTGTTTTTT.

V gene TRBV20-1 combines with J gene TRBJ2-5, with D uncertain. This CDR3 has 13 amino acids. Looked up from germline, CDR1 is DFQATT and CDR2 is SNEGSKA (reference sequence). V lost 3 bases, J lost 3 bases, and 11 bases lay in between. CDR3 amino acids: CSASRTVKETQYF. CDR3 DNA sequence: TGCAGTGCTAGCCGAACAGTAAAAGAGACCCAGTACTTC.

This clonotype was seen repeatedly, ten times or more. The V and J genes are TRBV10-3 and TRBJ1-1; 10 positions agree with TRBD1. Germline-derived CDR1 and CDR2 are ENHRY and SYGVKD. V shed 8 bases, J shed 4 bases, and the junction held 4 bases outside the gene matches. There are 13 residues in the CDR3. The CDR3 DNA follows: TGTGCCATCCGACAGGGGGCAAGCACTGAAGCTTTCTTT. Translating it yields CAIRQGASTEAFF.

The rearrangement uses TRBV19 and TRBJ2-2, with 10 bases lining up with TRBD2. J lost 1 base, V lost 8 bases, and 1 base had no gene match. The length of the CDR3 is 14 residues. CDR1 and CDR2 from the germline V gene are LNHDA and SQIVND (reference sequence). The CDR3 loop is CASASGGNTGELFF. CDR3 sequence (DNA): TGTGCCAGTGCTAGCGGGGGGAACACCGGGGAGCTGTTTTTT.

In this sample, this clonotype turned up many times. The chain combines TRBV29-1 with TRBJ1-2; D unclear. The CDR3 runs 12 residues. Trimming cost V 1 base and J 6 bases, with 9 bases left between them. Per germline, CDR1 SQVTM and CDR2 ANQGSEA. For the CDR3, the DNA is TGCAGCGTTGAAGGCAGGAGGGATGGCTACACCTTC. Translation: CSVEGRRDGYTF.